Each of the 25 T cell receptor beta chains below was sequenced from the same sample in a study of blood T cell repertoires in COVID-19. Clones were sequenced by immunoSEQ multiplex PCR, and TCRdb holds only the in-frame ones, with some missing. Here the sample spans about 280,000 clones, around 83% being singletons. The source material was PBMCs or T cells enriched from blood (not recorded which). These receptors were collected from a man aged 40-49 years who had been exposed to COVID-19.

The chain uses TRBV19 and TRBJ2-7, with 9 bases that match TRBD2. With 8 bases clipped from V and 3 bases from J, the junction kept 5 bases outside the gene matches. The CDR3 spans 13 residues. Germline V lookup: CDR1 LNHDA, CDR2 SQIVND (reference sequence). This CDR3 reads CASSTSGNYEQYF. In DNA form, the CDR3 reads TGTGCCAGTTCGACTAGCGGAAACTACGAGCAGTACTTC.

This chain links TRBV3-1 (or the pseudogene TRBV3-2) with TRBJ1-6; tentative D call: TRBD1 (5 bases). Germline CDR1 LGHDT, CDR2 YNNKEL (reference sequence). With 1 base removed from V and 10 bases from J, the gap between germline ends came to 8 bases. This CDR3 spans 13 amino acids. CDR3 nucleotides: TGTGCCAGCAGCCAAGGCAGGGTATCACCCCTCCACTTT. Protein sequence: CASSQGRVSPLHF.

This chain links TRBV6-5 with TRBJ1-3; no clear D. There are 14 residues in the CDR3. From germline, CDR1 is MNHEY and CDR2 SVGAGI. V lost 6 bases to trimming and J lost 1 base, with 10 bases between them. CDR3 coding DNA: TGTGCCAGCAGGGACCCGGGATCTGGAAACACCATATATTTT. It codes for CASRDPGSGNTIYF.

The V call is TRBV27, the J call TRBJ1-3; D call uncertain. The germline CDR1 and CDR2 sequences are MNHEY and SMNVEV (reference sequence). The V and J ends lost 4 bases and 0 bases respectively, with 19 bases between them. The CDR3 length is 18 residues. CDR3 in amino acids: CASSSGGLRLGSGNTIYF. In nucleotides, the CDR3 is TGTGCCAGCAGTTCCGGAGGGCTCCGCCTGGGCTCTGGAAACACCATATATTTT.

This chain joins TRBV5-1 and TRBJ2-6; TRBD1 aligns across 7 bases. The CDR3 sequence is 17 residues long. V was clipped by 6 bases and J by 0 bases; unmatched bases: 9. Germline CDR1 is SGHRS and CDR2 is YFSETQ. CDR3 nucleotides: TGCGCCAGCAAACCGGGACAGCGAGACTCTGGGGCCAACGTCCTGACTTTC. Translation gives CASKPGQRDSGANVLTF.

The chain has TRBV7-3 and TRBJ1-2; D perhaps matches TRBD1 (6 bases). The germline V gene encodes CDR1 SGHTA and CDR2 FQGTGA. This CDR3 is 14 amino acids long. V lost 5 bases to trimming and J lost 0 bases, with 10 bases between them. The CDR3, as DNA: TGTGCCAGCAGCCCCGGGACAACTAACTATGGCTACACCTTC. Amino acids: CASSPGTTNYGYTF.

This chain connects TRBV6-5 to TRBJ1-1; no reliable D call. CDR1 is MNHEY, CDR2 SVGAGI, per germline. This CDR3 contains 14 residues. V was cut by 8 bases and J by 0 bases, with 13 bases left in between. The CDR3 spells CASLTEILNTEAFF. In DNA, the CDR3 is TGTGCCAGCCTGACGGAGATTCTGAACACTGAAGCTTTCTTT.

V usage is TRBV30 and J usage is TRBJ2-7; TRBD2 might be the D (5 bases). V was shortened by 3 bases and J by 3 bases, with 12 bases between the two germline ends. CDR3 size: 13 residues. Germline assignment: CDR1 GTSNPN and CDR2 SVGIG (reference sequence). The CDR3 nucleotides read TGTGCCTGGAGCGATCAAACTAGCTACGAGCAGTACTTC. It yields the protein CAWSDQTSYEQYF.

This chain links TRBV7-3 with TRBJ2-1, with a possible D match to TRBD2 (6 bases). Germline V gene sequence: CDR1 SGHTA, CDR2 FQGTGA. The CDR3 length is 12 residues. Trimming stripped 5 bases from V and 9 bases from J, with 11 bases between. CDR3 nucleotide sequence: TGTGCCAGCAGCCGATTGGGGGGTGAGCAGTTCTTC. This translates into CASSRLGGEQFF.

This chain links TRBV27 with TRBJ2-7, with D maybe TRBD1 (6 bases). The germline gives CDR1 MNHEY, CDR2 SMNVEV (reference sequence). This CDR3 is 12 amino acids long. The ends were cut back, 6 bases at V and 7 bases at J, with 13 bases in the middle. This CDR3 is CASRQGFMEQYF. CDR3 DNA sequence: TGTGCCAGCAGACAGGGTTTTATGGAGCAGTACTTC.

The V gene is TRBV2, the J gene TRBJ1-5; 7 bases line up with TRBD1. Germline V gives CDR1 SNHLY, CDR2 FYNNEI. CDR3 size: 17 residues. Germline trimming cut 6 bases from V and 4 bases from J; bases unmatched to any gene: 15. The CDR3 DNA follows: TGTGCCAGCAGGGCCGGGGTGGTGGACAGGCAAAATCAGCCCCAGCATTTT. Translation: CASRAGVVDRQNQPQHF.

The chain links TRBV14 to TRBJ1-2, with TRBD1 matching 7 bases. The CDR3 extends over 16 amino acids. CDR1 and CDR2 (germline): SGHDN, FVKESK. With V trimmed by 3 bases and J by 5 bases, 12 bases remained unmatched. The CDR3 reads CASSQSGGQWTYGYTF. Written as DNA, the CDR3 is TGTGCCAGCAGCCAGTCAGGGGGTCAGTGGACATATGGCTACACCTTC.

The V and J genes are TRBV30 and TRBJ1-2, with a tentative D call TRBD1 (5 bases). With 5 bases removed from V and 6 bases from J, the gap between germline ends came to 19 bases. From germline, CDR1 is GTSNPN and CDR2 SVGIG (reference sequence). The CDR3 totals 14 residues. CDR3 region: CAWEKIRGENGYTF. CDR3 sequence (DNA): TGTGCCTGGGAGAAGATAAGGGGTGAAAATGGCTACACCTTC.

This rearrangement joins TRBV3-1 (or the pseudogene TRBV3-2) to TRBJ1-2; the match to TRBD1 covers 9 bases. With 4 bases clipped from V and 2 bases from J, the junction kept 11 bases outside the gene matches. The CDR3 contains 17 residues. Per the germline V gene, CDR1 is LGHDT and CDR2 is YNNKEL (reference sequence). CDR3 region: CASSPDRGTPLNYGYTF. CDR3 nucleotides: TGTGCCAGCAGCCCCGACAGGGGGACACCTTTGAACTATGGCTACACCTTC.

The CDR3 sequence: CASSLEGEGDTQYF. CDR3 DNA sequence: TGCGCCAGCAGCTTGGAGGGGGAGGGAGATACGCAGTATTTT. The chain joins TRBV5-1 to TRBJ2-3, with D possibly matching TRBD2 (7 bases). V gave up 0 bases and J gave up 5 bases, with 10 bases separating them. The CDR3 is 14 residues long. Germline CDR1 and CDR2: SGHRS and YFSETQ. The full variable domain, its missing parts supplied by reference TRBV5-1 and TRBJ2-3, is KAGVTQTPRYLIKTRGQQVTLSCSPISGHRSVSWYQQTPGQGLQFLFEYFSETQRNKGNFPGRFSGRQFSNSRSEMNVSTLELGDSALYLCASSLEGEGDTQYFGPGTRLTVL.

The chain uses TRBV10-3 and TRBJ1-1; D gene uncertain. The CDR3 runs 13 residues. The V and J ends lost 10 bases and 1 base respectively, with 13 bases between them. Per germline, CDR1 ENHRY and CDR2 SYGVKD. The CDR3 loop is CATLKGGNTEAFF. The DNA of the CDR3 is TGTGCCACCCTTAAGGGAGGGAACACTGAAGCTTTCTTT.

V gene TRBV7-3 combines with J gene TRBJ2-7; perhaps TRBD1 as D (6 bases). Trimming stripped 5 bases from V and 3 bases from J, with 11 bases between. The CDR3 runs to 13 residues. In germline, CDR1 is SGHTA, CDR2 FQGTGA. The CDR3 is CASSLGQNYEQYF. In nucleotides, the CDR3 is TGTGCCAGCAGCCTTGGACAGAACTACGAGCAGTACTTC.

The J gene is TRBJ2-1, the V gene TRBV21-1; TRBD2, the table's D call, lacks a check against the DNA. TRBV21-1 is flagged as a pseudogene. The CDR3 spans 19 residues. CDR3 nucleotides: TGTGCCAGCAGCAAAGCGCTCTTGCGGGAGAGGGGCTCCTACAATGAGCAGTTCTTC. Residues: CASSKALLRERGSYNEQFF.

The chain employs TRBV19 and TRBJ1-3, with TRBD1 as a possible D gene (5 bases). Per the germline V gene, CDR1 is LNHDA and CDR2 is SQIVND (reference sequence). The CDR3 is 14 amino acids. V shed 7 bases and J shed 3 bases, with 13 bases lying between them. The CDR3 sequence: CASTQGYSGNTIYF. The CDR3 coding sequence is TGTGCCAGTACGCAGGGTTACAGTGGAAACACCATATATTTT.

The rearrangement links TRBV6-5 to TRBJ1-5; 10 bases are a match to TRBD1. CDR1 is MNHEY, CDR2 SVGAGI, per germline. CDR3 size: 15 residues. V gave up 5 bases and J gave up 6 bases; unmatched junction bases: 7. The CDR3 region has the DNA TGTGCCAGCAGTCCGGGACAGGGGTATTTTCAGCCCCAGCATTTT. Its protein is CASSPGQGYFQPQHF.

This clone came up a few times. This chain joins TRBV9 and TRBJ2-2; TRBD1 matches at 7 bases. The ends lost 4 bases at V and 6 bases at J; junction bases unmatched: 12. CDR1 is SGDLS and CDR2 is YYNGEE in the germline V gene. This CDR3 is 16 amino acids long. The CDR3 sequence: CASSPREGAGAGELFF. CDR3 bases: TGTGCCAGCAGCCCACGAGAGGGGGCTGGGGCCGGGGAGCTGTTTTTT.

The V gene is TRBV5-1, the J gene TRBJ2-5; D perhaps matches TRBD2 (6 bases). This CDR3 is built from 14 residues. With 0 bases removed from V and 1 base from J, the gap between germline ends came to 7 bases. The germline V gene encodes CDR1 SGHRS and CDR2 YFSETQ. The CDR3 loop reads CASSLVAAQETQYF. The DNA of the CDR3 is TGCGCCAGCAGCTTGGTAGCGGCCCAAGAGACCCAGTACTTC.

The rearrangement joins TRBV7-8 to TRBJ2-2; 14 bases fit TRBD2. The CDR3 consists of 19 residues. The V gene's germline CDR1 is SGHVS and CDR2 FQNEAQ. The V and J ends lost 4 bases and 5 bases, in that order; junction bases with no gene match: 12. The CDR3 loop is CASSWGTSGRFLKTGELFF. CDR3 DNA sequence: TGTGCCAGCAGCTGGGGGACTAGCGGGAGATTTTTGAAGACCGGGGAGCTGTTTTTT.

V usage is TRBV18 and J usage is TRBJ1-2; D ambiguous. The CDR3 has 17 amino acids. Between the trimmed V and J ends, which lost 6 bases and 2 bases, there was a span of 22 bases. CDR1 and CDR2 from the germline V gene are KGHSH and LQKENI. The CDR3 coding sequence is TGTGCCAGCTCGTCCAATAACCCGGGTGGGTTCAACTATGGCTACACCTTC. This encodes CASSSNNPGGFNYGYTF.

The chain employs TRBV5-8 and TRBJ2-2; the D gene is possibly TRBD2 (6 bases). Trimming took off 1 base at V and 0 bases at J, with 7 bases between the two ends. This CDR3 has 15 amino acids. The V gene's germline CDR1 is SGHTS and CDR2 YDEGEE. In nucleotides, the CDR3 is TGTGCCAGCAGCTTGCGGGAGACGAACACCGGGGAGCTGTTTTTT. Amino acid sequence: CASSLRETNTGELFF. The full variable domain, completed using reference TRBV5-8 and TRBJ2-2, is EAGVTQSPTHLIKTRGQQATLRCSPISGHTSVYWYQQALGLGLQFLLWYDEGEERNRGNFPPRFSGRQFPNYSSELNVNALELEDSALYLCASSLRETNTGELFFGEGSRLTVL.